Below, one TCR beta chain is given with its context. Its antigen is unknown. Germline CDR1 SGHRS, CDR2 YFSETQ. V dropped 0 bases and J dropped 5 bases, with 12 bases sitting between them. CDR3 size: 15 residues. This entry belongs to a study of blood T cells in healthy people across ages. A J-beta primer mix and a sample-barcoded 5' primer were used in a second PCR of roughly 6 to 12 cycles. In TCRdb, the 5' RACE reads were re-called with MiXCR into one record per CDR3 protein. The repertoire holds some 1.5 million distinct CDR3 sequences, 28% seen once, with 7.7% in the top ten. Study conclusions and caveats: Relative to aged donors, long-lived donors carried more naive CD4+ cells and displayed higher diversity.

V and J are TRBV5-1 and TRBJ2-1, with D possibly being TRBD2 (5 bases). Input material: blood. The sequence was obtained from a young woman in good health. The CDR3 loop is CASSLEGLQNNEQFF. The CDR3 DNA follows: TGCGCCAGCAGCTTGGAAGGACTCCAAAACAATGAGCAGTTCTTC. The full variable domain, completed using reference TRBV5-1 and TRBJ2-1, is KAGVTQTPRYLIKTRGQQVTLSCSPISGHRSVSWYQQTPGQGLQFLFEYFSETQRNKGNFPGRFSGRQFSNSRSEMNVSTLELGDSALYLCASSLEGLQNNEQFFGPGTRLTVL.